Below are 15 T cell receptor beta chains sequenced from a single sample in a study of T cells in localized non-small cell lung cancer. The assay was immunoSEQ multiplex PCR, and TCRdb's table has in-frame clones only and misses some. The data contain about 56,000 clones, about nine tenths of them singletons. The source material was peripheral blood, sampled before any cancer treatment. The receptors derive from a woman aged 40-75 years with stage I lung adenocarcinoma.

The chain couples TRBV6-1 to TRBJ2-3, with D perhaps TRBD2 (5 bases). Germline CDR1 and CDR2: MNHNS and SASEGT. V lost 8 bases to trimming and J lost 1 base, with 7 bases between them. The CDR3 totals 12 residues. In nucleotides, the CDR3 is TGTGCCAGCGCGCGGGGCACAGATACGCAGTATTTT. It translates to CASARGTDTQYF.

This chain uses TRBV19 with TRBJ1-1; 7 bases match TRBD1. CDR3 length: 15 amino acids. CDR1 and CDR2 (germline): LNHDA, SQIVND (reference sequence). Trimming cost V 8 bases and J 5 bases; bases outside gene matches: 14. The CDR3 nucleotides read TGTGCCAGTGGCCGACAGGGAGGCTTTGGGACTGAAGCTTTCTTT. Translated, it gives CASGRQGGFGTEAFF.

This rearrangement joins TRBV6-5 to TRBJ1-1; D remains ambiguous. Trimming took 7 bases from V and 2 from J, leaving 14 bases between them. The CDR3 covers 14 residues. Germline CDR1 MNHEY, CDR2 SVGAGI. The CDR3 loop reads CASTPIGRNTEAFF. CDR3 nucleotides: TGTGCCAGCACTCCTATAGGGCGTAACACTGAAGCTTTCTTT.

The V and J genes are TRBV6-5 and TRBJ2-7; 10 bases line up with TRBD1. CDR1 and CDR2 from the germline V gene are MNHEY and SVGAGI. The junction had 8 bases not matched to a gene; V was cut back by 4 bases and J by 2 bases. CDR3 length: 16 residues. The CDR3 coding sequence is TGTGCCAGCAGTTTTACCACCGGGACAGGGGCCTACGAGCAGTACTTC. Its protein is CASSFTTGTGAYEQYF.

This clone has just a few counts. J is TRBJ1-2 and V is TRBV5-1, with TRBD1 matching 8 bases. Germline values: CDR1 SGHRS, CDR2 YFSETQ. V gave up 4 bases and J gave up 4 bases; unmatched junction bases: 18. The CDR3 is 18 amino acids. For the CDR3, the DNA is TGCGCCAGCAGCAGCGTGTCCGGTTTAGGACAGGGTAGCTATGGCTACACCTTC. The encoded protein is CASSSVSGLGQGSYGYTF.

This clone came up a few times. J is TRBJ2-7 and V is TRBV9; 7 bases align to TRBD1. The CDR3 loop spans 14 amino acids. In germline, CDR1 is SGDLS, CDR2 YYNGEE. Trimming cost V 3 bases and J 5 bases; bases outside gene matches: 8. DNA of the CDR3: TGTGCCAGCAGCGCGCAACAGGGGTTCAACGAGCAGTACTTC. This gives the protein CASSAQQGFNEQYF.

The rearrangement links TRBV18 to TRBJ1-1; D perhaps matches TRBD1 (5 bases). The CDR3 totals 13 residues. V lost 3 bases to trimming and J lost 0 bases, with 5 bases between them. Germline V gives CDR1 KGHSH, CDR2 LQKENI. The CDR3 loop is CASSPGLNTEAFF. The CDR3 bases are TGTGCCAGCTCACCGGGACTGAACACTGAAGCTTTCTTT.

Only one count was recorded for this clone. This chain joins TRBV9 and TRBJ1-1; 8 bases are a match to TRBD1. The CDR3 sequence is 13 residues long. Germline assignment: CDR1 SGDLS and CDR2 YYNGEE. The ends lost 3 bases at V and 7 bases at J; junction bases unmatched: 5. The CDR3 DNA reads as TGTGCCAGCAGCGCCGGACAGGGAGGTGAAGCTTTCTTT. Translating gives CASSAGQGGEAFF. Together with reference TRBV9 and TRBJ1-1, the CDR3 gives the full variable domain: DSGVTQTPKHLITATGQRVTLRCSPRSGDLSVYWYQQSLDQGLQFLIQYYNGEERAKGNILERFSAQQFPDLHSELNLSSLELGDSALYFCASSAGQGGEAFFGQGTRLTVV.

The chain has TRBV30 and TRBJ2-5; D is possibly TRBD1 or TRBD2 (6 bases each). The CDR3 is 14 amino acids. V was trimmed by 3 bases and J by 4 bases, leaving 15 bases between them. Germline V gene lookup returns CDR1 GTSNPN and CDR2 SVGIG (reference sequence). The CDR3 region is CAWRGGRGGETQYF. As DNA, the CDR3 is TGTGCCTGGAGGGGAGGCAGAGGGGGAGAGACCCAGTACTTC.

This chain connects TRBV15 to TRBJ1-1, with unresolved D. Trimming left V 3 bases short and J 3 bases short, with 14 bases between. CDR1 LNHNV and CDR2 YYDKDF come from the germline V gene (reference sequence). This CDR3 spans 15 amino acids. CDR3 residues: CATSRMDRDHTEAFF. The CDR3 DNA follows: TGTGCCACCAGCAGGATGGACCGGGATCACACTGAAGCTTTCTTT.

V is TRBV7-2 and J is TRBJ1-5; tentative D call: TRBD1 (6 bases). The CDR3 covers 17 residues. Germline V lookup: CDR1 SGHTA, CDR2 FQGNSA. V lost 5 bases, J lost 0 bases, and 17 bases lay in between. The CDR3 bases are TGTGCCAGCAGCCTCCATGGGAGGGGGATTAGCAATCAGCCCCAGCATTTT. Protein sequence: CASSLHGRGISNQPQHF. The full variable domain, rest sourced from reference TRBV7-2 and TRBJ1-5, is GAGVSQSPSNKVTEKGKDVELRCDPISGHTALYWYRQSLGQGLEFLIYFQGNSAPDKSGLPSDRFSAERTGGSVSTLTIQRTQQEDSAVYLCASSLHGRGISNQPQHFGDGTRLSIL.

The V call is TRBV4-1, the J call TRBJ2-7, with D possibly called TRBD1 or TRBD2 (6 bases each). The length of the CDR3 is 16 residues. Looked up from germline, CDR1 is MGHRA and CDR2 is YSYEKL. The ends were cut back, 3 bases at V and 0 bases at J, with 15 bases in the middle. CDR3 residues: CASSQGRGGHSYEQYF. The CDR3 DNA reads as TGCGCCAGCAGCCAGGGTCGTGGGGGGCACTCCTACGAGCAGTACTTC.

This chain links TRBV6-4 with TRBJ2-1; 8 bases agree with TRBD2. Germline assignment: CDR1 MRHNA and CDR2 SNTAGT. V lost 5 bases to trimming and J lost 3 bases; unmatched junction nucleotides: 3. The CDR3 is made up of 14 amino acids. The DNA for the CDR3 is TGTGCCAGCAGTCGCGGGGGGCTCTACAATGAGCAGTTCTTC. Translated, it gives CASSRGGLYNEQFF.

This chain connects TRBV4-2 to TRBJ1-4, with 8 bases identical to TRBD1. CDR1 and CDR2 (germline): LGHNA, YNFKEQ. With 1 base clipped from V and 2 bases from J, the junction kept 6 bases outside the gene matches. There are 17 residues in the CDR3. Here the CDR3 DNA reads TGTGCCAGCAGCCAAGTGACAGGGGATGGCACTAATGAAAAACTGTTTTTT. Amino acids: CASSQVTGDGTNEKLFF.

The rearrangement uses TRBV6-4 and TRBJ2-3; 8 bases are a match to TRBD2. This CDR3 comprises 15 residues. V trimming: 3 bases; J trimming: 5 bases; junction bases outside the gene matches: 7. Germline V lookup: CDR1 MRHNA, CDR2 SNTAGT. CDR3 amino acids: CASSDEAGAIDTQYF. Here the CDR3 DNA reads TGTGCCAGCAGTGATGAAGCGGGGGCGATAGATACGCAGTATTTT.